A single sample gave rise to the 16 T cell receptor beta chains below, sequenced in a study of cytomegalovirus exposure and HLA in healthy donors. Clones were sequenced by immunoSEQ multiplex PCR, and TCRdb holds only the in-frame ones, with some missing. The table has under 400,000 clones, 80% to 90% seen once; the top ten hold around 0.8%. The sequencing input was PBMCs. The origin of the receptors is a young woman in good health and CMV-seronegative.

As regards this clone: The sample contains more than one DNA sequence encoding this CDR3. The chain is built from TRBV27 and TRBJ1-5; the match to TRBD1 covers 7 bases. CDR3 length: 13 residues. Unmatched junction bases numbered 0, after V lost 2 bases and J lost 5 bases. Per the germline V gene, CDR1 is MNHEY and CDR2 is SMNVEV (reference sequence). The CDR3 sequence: CASSLTGDQPQHF. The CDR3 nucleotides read TGTGCCAGCAGTTTAACAGGGGATCAGCCCCAGCATTTT.

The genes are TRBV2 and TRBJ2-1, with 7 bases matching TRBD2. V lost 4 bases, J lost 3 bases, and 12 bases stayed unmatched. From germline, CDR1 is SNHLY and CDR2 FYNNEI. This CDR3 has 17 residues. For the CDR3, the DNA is TGTGCCAGCAGTGGTAGCAGACTAAGCGGGATCTACAATGAGCAGTTCTTC. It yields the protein CASSGSRLSGIYNEQFF.

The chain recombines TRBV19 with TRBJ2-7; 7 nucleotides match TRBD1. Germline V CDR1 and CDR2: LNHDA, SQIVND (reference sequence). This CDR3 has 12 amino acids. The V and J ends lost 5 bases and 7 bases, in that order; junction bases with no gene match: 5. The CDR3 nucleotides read TGTGCCAGTAGTGCGACAGGGCTAGAGCAGTACTTC. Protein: CASSATGLEQYF.

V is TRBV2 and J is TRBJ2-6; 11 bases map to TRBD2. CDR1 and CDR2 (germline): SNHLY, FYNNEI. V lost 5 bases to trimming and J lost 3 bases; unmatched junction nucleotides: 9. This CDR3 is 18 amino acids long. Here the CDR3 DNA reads TGTGCCAGCAGTTCCCTCCTAGCGGGAGGACGTGGGGCCAACGTCCTGACTTTC. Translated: CASSSLLAGGRGANVLTF.

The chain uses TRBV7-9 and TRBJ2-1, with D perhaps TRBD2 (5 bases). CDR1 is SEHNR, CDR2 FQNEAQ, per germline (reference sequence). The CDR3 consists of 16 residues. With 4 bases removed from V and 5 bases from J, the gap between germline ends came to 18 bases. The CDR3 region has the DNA TGTGCCAGCAGCTCACTAATTGCCGGGGTCCACAATGAGCAGTTCTTC. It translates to CASSSLIAGVHNEQFF.

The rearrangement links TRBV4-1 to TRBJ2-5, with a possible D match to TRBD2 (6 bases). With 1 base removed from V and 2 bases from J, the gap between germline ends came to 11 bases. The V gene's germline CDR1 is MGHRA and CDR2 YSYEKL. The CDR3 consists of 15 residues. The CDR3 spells CASSQVGGVQETQYF. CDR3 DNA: TGCGCCAGCAGCCAAGTAGGAGGGGTACAAGAGACCCAGTACTTC.

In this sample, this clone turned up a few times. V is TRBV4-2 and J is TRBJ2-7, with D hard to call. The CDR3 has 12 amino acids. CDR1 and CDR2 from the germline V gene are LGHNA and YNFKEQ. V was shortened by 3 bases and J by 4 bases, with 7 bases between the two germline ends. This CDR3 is CASSHVRYEQYF. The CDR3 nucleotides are TGTGCCAGCAGCCATGTCCGGTACGAGCAGTACTTC.

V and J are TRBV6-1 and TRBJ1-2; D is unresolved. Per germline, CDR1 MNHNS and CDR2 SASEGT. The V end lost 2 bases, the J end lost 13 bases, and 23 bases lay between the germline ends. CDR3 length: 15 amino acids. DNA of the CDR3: TGTGCCAGCAGTGAAAGTTTTTGGGCACCAATAACAGTCACCTTC. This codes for CASSESFWAPITVTF.

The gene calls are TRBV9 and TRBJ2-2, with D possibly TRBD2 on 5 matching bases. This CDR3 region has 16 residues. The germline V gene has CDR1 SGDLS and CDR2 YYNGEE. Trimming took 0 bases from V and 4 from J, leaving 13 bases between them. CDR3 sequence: CASSVAVGVSTGELFF. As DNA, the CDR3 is TGTGCCAGCAGCGTAGCGGTGGGAGTGAGCACCGGGGAGCTGTTTTTT. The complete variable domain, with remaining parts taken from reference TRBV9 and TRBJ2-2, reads DSGVTQTPKHLITATGQRVTLRCSPRSGDLSVYWYQQSLDQGLQFLIQYYNGEERAKGNILERFSAQQFPDLHSELNLSSLELGDSALYFCASSVAVGVSTGELFFGEGSRLTVL.

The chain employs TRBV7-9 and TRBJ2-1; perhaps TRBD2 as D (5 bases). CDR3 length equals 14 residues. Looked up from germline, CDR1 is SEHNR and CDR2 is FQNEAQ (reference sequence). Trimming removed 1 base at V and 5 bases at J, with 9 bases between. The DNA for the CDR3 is TGTGCCAGCAGCTTAGGTCGGGGTCACAATGAGCAGTTCTTC. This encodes CASSLGRGHNEQFF.

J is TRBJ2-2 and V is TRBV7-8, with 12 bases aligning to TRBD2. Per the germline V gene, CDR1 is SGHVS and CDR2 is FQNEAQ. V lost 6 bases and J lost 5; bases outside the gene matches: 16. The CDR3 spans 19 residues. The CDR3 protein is CASSYTTTRTSGITGELFF. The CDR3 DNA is TGTGCCAGCAGTTACACGACCACCCGGACTAGCGGGATTACCGGGGAGCTGTTTTTT.

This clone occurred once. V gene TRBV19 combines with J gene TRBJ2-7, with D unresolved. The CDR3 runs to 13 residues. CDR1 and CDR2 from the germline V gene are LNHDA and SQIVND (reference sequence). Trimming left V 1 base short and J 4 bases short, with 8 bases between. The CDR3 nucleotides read TGTGCCAGTAGTATAGCGGCGGCATACGAGCAGTACTTC. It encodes CASSIAAAYEQYF.

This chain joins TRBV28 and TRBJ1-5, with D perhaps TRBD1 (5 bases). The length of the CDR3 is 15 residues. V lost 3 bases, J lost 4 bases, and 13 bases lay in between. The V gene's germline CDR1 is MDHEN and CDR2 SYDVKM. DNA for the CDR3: TGTGCCAGCAGTTTGGGTCCAGGGAAGAATCAGCCCCAGCATTTT. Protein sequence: CASSLGPGKNQPQHF.

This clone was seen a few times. CDR3: CASRRDRGNSPLHF. The CDR3 coding sequence is TGTGCCAGCAGGCGGGACAGGGGGAATTCACCCCTCCACTTT. The chain recombines TRBV28 with TRBJ1-6; 11 nucleotides align to TRBD1. Germline-derived CDR1 and CDR2 are MDHEN and SYDVKM. V was clipped by 6 bases and J by 7 bases; unmatched bases: 2. This CDR3 comprises 14 residues.

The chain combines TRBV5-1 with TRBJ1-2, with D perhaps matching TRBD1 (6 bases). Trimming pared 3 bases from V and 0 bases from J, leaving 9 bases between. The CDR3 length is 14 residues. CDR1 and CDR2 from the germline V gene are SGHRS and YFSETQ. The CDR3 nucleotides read TGCGCCAGCAGCTCTGGGACATCTAACTATGGCTACACCTTC. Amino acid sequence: CASSSGTSNYGYTF.

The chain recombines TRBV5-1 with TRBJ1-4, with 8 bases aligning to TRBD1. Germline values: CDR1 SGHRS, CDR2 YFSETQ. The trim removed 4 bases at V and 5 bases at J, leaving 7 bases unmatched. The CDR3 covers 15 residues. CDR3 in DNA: TGCGCCAGCAGCCGGCAGGGGGCACTGAATGAAAAACTGTTTTTT. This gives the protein CASSRQGALNEKLFF.